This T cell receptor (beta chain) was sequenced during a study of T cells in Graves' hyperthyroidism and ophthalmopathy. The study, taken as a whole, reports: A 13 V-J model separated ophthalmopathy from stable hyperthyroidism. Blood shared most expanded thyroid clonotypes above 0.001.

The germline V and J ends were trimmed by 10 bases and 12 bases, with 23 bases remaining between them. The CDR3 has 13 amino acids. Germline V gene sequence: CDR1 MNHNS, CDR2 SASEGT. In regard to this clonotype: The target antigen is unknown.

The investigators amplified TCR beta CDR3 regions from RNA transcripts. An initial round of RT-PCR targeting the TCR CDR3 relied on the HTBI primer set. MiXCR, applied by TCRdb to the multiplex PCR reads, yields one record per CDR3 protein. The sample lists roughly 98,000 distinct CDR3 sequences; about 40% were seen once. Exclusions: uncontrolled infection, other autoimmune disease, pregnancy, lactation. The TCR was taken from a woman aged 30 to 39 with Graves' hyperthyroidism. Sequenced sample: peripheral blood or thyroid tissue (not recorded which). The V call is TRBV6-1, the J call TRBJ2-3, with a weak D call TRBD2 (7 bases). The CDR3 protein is CATAEGGSTPQYF. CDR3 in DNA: TGTGCCACCGCGGAGGGGGGGTCCACACCCCAGTATTTT.